Included here is one T cell receptor (beta chain) sequence, with context. Its target is unknown. The CDR3 runs to 16 residues. Germline trimming cut 3 bases from V and 4 bases from J; bases unmatched to any gene: 6. The germline V gene has CDR1 MNHEY and CDR2 SMNVEV (reference sequence). This sample was included in a study of human T cells and chemical hapten exposure. Across the whole study: Skin of the upper inner arm, approximately 2 cm by approximately 2 cm, received 2% DPC for sensitization. Regarding the study as a whole: TCRs exceeding a frequency of 1 in 1000 stayed unchanged under DPC sensitization. Positively correlated with patch test score were the counts of PT1 expanded TCRs. Every donor had alopecia, and their immune response may therefore differ from healthy people's.

A single record per CDR3 protein comes from TCRdb applying MiXCR to the RACE reads. The table shows 85,000 or so distinct CDR3 sequences, with around a tenth occurring only once. The time point denotes: patch test 1, 2 weeks after DPC sensitization. The treatment here: therapeutic diphenylcyclopropenone sensitization with weekly scalp DPC. The receptor was isolated from a woman between 50 and 59 years old with alopecia areata. Some clones in this sample may be carry-over from other donors' samples. The chain joins TRBV27 to TRBJ2-3; 11 bases are a match to TRBD2. This sample comprised whole blood, obtained in connection with sensitization to the hapten diphenylcyclopropenone (DPC). CDR3 sequence (DNA): TGTGCCAGCAGTTTCCTAGCGGGGGGTTGGGCAGATACGCAGTATTTT. Encoded protein: CASSFLAGGWADTQYF.